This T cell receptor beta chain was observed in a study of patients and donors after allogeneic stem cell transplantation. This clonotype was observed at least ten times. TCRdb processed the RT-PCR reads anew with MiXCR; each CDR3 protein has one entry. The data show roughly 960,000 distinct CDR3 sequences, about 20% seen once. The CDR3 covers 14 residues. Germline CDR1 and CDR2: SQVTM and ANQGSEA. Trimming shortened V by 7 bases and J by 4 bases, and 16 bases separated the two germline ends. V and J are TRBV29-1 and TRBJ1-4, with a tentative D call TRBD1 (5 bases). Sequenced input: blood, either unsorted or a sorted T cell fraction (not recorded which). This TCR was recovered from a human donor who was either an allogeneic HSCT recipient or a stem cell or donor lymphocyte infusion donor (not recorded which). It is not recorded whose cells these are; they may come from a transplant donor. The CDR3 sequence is CSGGGDRGNEKLFF. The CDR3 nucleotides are TGCAGCGGTGGGGGGGACCGCGGTAATGAAAAACTGTTTTTT.